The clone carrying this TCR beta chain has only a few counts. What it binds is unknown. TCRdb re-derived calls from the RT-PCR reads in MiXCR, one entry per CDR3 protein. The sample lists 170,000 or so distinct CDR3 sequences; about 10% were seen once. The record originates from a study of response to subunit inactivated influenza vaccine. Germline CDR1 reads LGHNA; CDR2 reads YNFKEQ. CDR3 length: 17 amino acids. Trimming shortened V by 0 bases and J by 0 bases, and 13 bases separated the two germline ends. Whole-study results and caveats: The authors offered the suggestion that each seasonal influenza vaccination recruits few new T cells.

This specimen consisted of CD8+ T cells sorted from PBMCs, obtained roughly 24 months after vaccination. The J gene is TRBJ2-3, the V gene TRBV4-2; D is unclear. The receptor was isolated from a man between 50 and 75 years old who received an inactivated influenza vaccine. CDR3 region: CASSQDPGRPSTDTQYF. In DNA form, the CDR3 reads TGTGCCAGCAGCCAAGATCCGGGTAGACCTAGCACAGATACGCAGTATTTT.